The following is a T cell receptor beta chain sequence with its context. V lost 8 bases, J lost 7 bases, and 14 bases stayed unmatched. The CDR3 consists of 15 residues. The germline V gene has CDR1 MNHEY and CDR2 SVGAGI. The authors' processing: Counts of nucleated cells, estimated from reference gene primer amplification, were obtained. Produced via immunoSEQ multiplex PCR; TCRdb's table is partial and in-frame only. V, J and clone size are taken as reported in that table, and D and trimming were inferred from the DNA itself. This sample carries under 200,000 clones, around 74% of them seen once, and the ten largest clones take roughly 2.8%. The sample comes from a study of blood T cell repertoires in COVID-19. The wider study: The origin of the acute and convalescent COVID-19 samples was the United States, Italy and Spain. PBMCs, B-cell-depleted T cells, or T cells provided the cDNA or gDNA that made up the material.

This receptor was identified in a man aged 70 or older with acute or convalescent COVID-19. The chain combines TRBV6-5 with TRBJ2-1; TRBD2 matches 7 bases. What was sequenced was peripheral blood. The CDR3: CASPPSGALKNEQFF. The CDR3 DNA reads TGTGCCAGCCCCCCAAGCGGGGCCCTAAAAAATGAGCAGTTCTTC.